What follows are 26 T cell receptor beta chains derived from one specimen sequenced in a study of blood T cells in healthy people across ages. PCR was performed a second time for about 7 to 11 cycles using a sample-barcoded 5' primer and a J-beta primer mix. TCRdb itself ran the 5' RACE reads through MiXCR, one entry per CDR3 protein. The sample carries about 730,000 distinct CDR3 sequences, around 40% recorded once. Sequencing input: blood. The origin of the receptors is a woman aged 60-75 years in good health.

In this sample, this clonotype turned up a few times. This sequence joins TRBV20-1 and TRBJ1-1; D is perhaps TRBD1 (6 bases). The CDR3 covers 14 residues. V was clipped by 6 bases and J by 2 bases, with 16 bases between them. Germline values: CDR1 DFQATT, CDR2 SNEGSKA (reference sequence). The CDR3 protein is CSALKTGLNTEAFF. CDR3 DNA sequence: TGCAGTGCCCTAAAGACAGGTCTTAACACTGAAGCTTTCTTT.

Regarding this clonotype: The junction differs from germline at one of its ends, possibly a read error. The chain joins TRBV14 to TRBJ2-5; no clear D gene. The CDR3 totals 14 residues. Germline-derived CDR1 and CDR2 are SGHDN and FVKESK. The CDR3 DNA reads TGTGCCAGCAGCCAAGACTTTAGGTTGGAGACCCAGTACTTT. Amino acid sequence: CASSQDFRLETQYF.

The chain carries TRBV11-2 and TRBJ2-3, with unresolved D. Trimming cost V 5 bases and J 7 bases, with 13 bases left between them. The germline gives CDR1 SGHAT, CDR2 FQNNGV. The CDR3 is 13 amino acids. CDR3 DNA: TGTGCCAGCAGCCCCGGACGGTCCCATACGCAGTATTTT. Translated: CASSPGRSHTQYF. Using reference TRBV11-2 and TRBJ2-3 for the parts outside the CDR3, the full variable domain is EAGVAQSPRYKIIEKRQSVAFWCNPISGHATLYWYQQILGQGPKLLIQFQNNGVVDDSQLPKDRFSAERLKGVDSTLKIQPAKLEDSAVYLCASSPGRSHTQYFGPGTRLTVL.

The J gene is TRBJ2-3, the V gene TRBV29-1; the match to TRBD1 covers 7 bases. The ends lost 5 bases at V and 2 bases at J; junction bases unmatched: 10. CDR3 length equals 15 residues. From germline, CDR1 is SQVTM and CDR2 ANQGSEA. The CDR3 protein is CSVSVGTANTDTQYF. In nucleotides, the CDR3 is TGCAGCGTTTCCGTCGGGACAGCTAACACAGATACGCAGTATTTT.

The genes are TRBV3-1 and TRBJ2-5; 9 nucleotides line up with TRBD2. The trim removed 0 bases at V and 11 bases at J, leaving 13 bases unmatched. Germline values: CDR1 LGHDT, CDR2 YNNKEL (reference sequence). The CDR3 extends over 16 amino acids. The CDR3 sequence: CASSQEPSGGTHEQYF. The CDR3 DNA follows: TGTGCCAGCAGCCAAGAGCCCAGCGGGGGGACCCATGAGCAGTACTTC.

Comment on this clonotype: A single base separates this from a much larger clone, so it may be a read error. The chain has TRBV7-2 and TRBJ2-5; 7 nucleotides agree with TRBD2. Looked up from germline, CDR1 is SGHTA and CDR2 is FQGNSA. The CDR3 sequence is 13 residues long. Germline trimming cut 7 bases from V and 5 bases from J; bases unmatched to any gene: 7. This chain's CDR3 is CASTRLARETQYF. The DNA of the CDR3 is TGTGCCAGCACCAGACTAGCTAGGGAGACCCAGTACTTC.

The CDR3 loop is CASTTDRGLGYTF. CDR3 DNA sequence: TGTGCCAGCACCACGGACAGGGGTCTTGGCTACACCTTC. The chain combines TRBV6-5 with TRBJ1-2; TRBD1 agrees at 9 bases. Looked up from germline, CDR1 is MNHEY and CDR2 is SVGAGI. V gave up 7 bases and J gave up 7 bases; unmatched junction bases: 7. This CDR3 is built from 13 residues.

This clonotype occurred once. A much larger clone differs by one base, so this may be a read error. V and J are TRBV12-3 or TRBV12-4 and TRBJ2-1; 11 nucleotides agree with TRBD2. The CDR3 spans 15 residues. CDR3 DNA sequence: TGTGCCGGCAGTTTAAGTCTAGCGGGGGGAGGAGAGCAGTTCTTC. Encoded protein: CAGSLSLAGGGEQFF.

This clonotype was seen many times. This chain links TRBV20-1 with TRBJ2-1; D possibly corresponds to TRBD2 (6 bases). CDR3 length equals 14 residues. The germline gives CDR1 DFQATT, CDR2 SNEGSKA (reference sequence). V lost 7 bases, J lost 0 bases, and 13 bases lay in between. The CDR3 is CSGSWRVSYNEQFF. For the CDR3, the DNA is TGCAGTGGCTCCTGGAGGGTCTCCTACAATGAGCAGTTCTTC.

The chain is built from TRBV6-5 and TRBJ1-2, with 7 bases fitting TRBD1. The germline V gene has CDR1 MNHEY and CDR2 SVGAGI. The CDR3 spans 12 residues. V was pared by 6 bases and J by 7 bases, with 5 bases of the junction left unmatched. The CDR3 nucleotides are TGTGCCAGCAGCCGGGACAGTGGTGGCTACACCTTC. This sequence encodes CASSRDSGGYTF.

Concerning this clonotype itself: A much larger clone differs by one base, so this may be a read error. This chain connects TRBV20-1 to TRBJ2-1, with 7 bases lining up with TRBD2. The V gene's germline CDR1 is DFQATT and CDR2 SNEGSKA (reference sequence). CDR3 length: 15 residues. The CDR3 loop reads CGARDEGGNHNEQFF. For the CDR3, the DNA is TGCGGTGCTAGAGATGAGGGAGGGAACCACAATGAGCAGTTCTTC.

In DNA form, the CDR3 reads TGCAGTGCTAATGGAGACAGGGAGGGCCAGCCCCAGCATTTT. This encodes CSANGDREGQPQHF. This chain links TRBV20-1 with TRBJ1-5; 7 bases line up with TRBD1. This CDR3 comprises 14 residues. V was pared by 4 bases and J by 7 bases, with 10 bases of the junction left unmatched. Germline loops: CDR1 DFQATT, CDR2 SNEGSKA (reference sequence).

This clonotype was found a few times. The J gene is TRBJ1-4, the V gene TRBV12-3 or TRBV12-4; a weak D match, TRBD1 (6 bases). V lost 5 bases, J lost 8 bases, and 12 bases lay in between. The CDR3 loop spans 13 amino acids. The CDR3 reads CASSPGGAEKLFF. In nucleotides, the CDR3 is TGTGCCAGCAGTCCCGGGGGGGCCGAAAAACTGTTTTTT.

The chain links TRBV12-3 or TRBV12-4 to TRBJ2-3; D not certain. The CDR3 length is 14 residues. V shed 2 bases and J shed 4 bases, with 10 bases lying between them. DNA for the CDR3: TGTGCCAGCAGTTTACCCGCGCTGGCAGATACGCAGTATTTT. Translation gives CASSLPALADTQYF.

The rearrangement joins TRBV24-1 to TRBJ2-1; the D is unclear. In germline, CDR1 is KGHDR, CDR2 SFDVKD. Trimming left V 6 bases short and J 6 bases short, with 20 bases between. CDR3 length: 16 amino acids. The CDR3 DNA sequence: TGTGCCACCAGTCCCCCCTTGGCAGCTCTTGGCAATGAGCAGTTCTTC. This translates into CATSPPLAALGNEQFF.

V usage is TRBV18 and J usage is TRBJ2-7; no clear D. Germline CDR1 KGHSH, CDR2 LQKENI. V gave up 0 bases and J gave up 0 bases, with 9 bases separating them. The length of the CDR3 is 15 residues. CDR3 region: CASSPPGLSSYEQYF. The DNA for the CDR3 is TGTGCCAGCTCACCACCAGGGTTAAGCTCCTACGAGCAGTACTTC.

Regarding this clonotype: This clone may be a read error of a much larger clone one base away. The chain joins TRBV29-1 to TRBJ2-1; 7 bases map to TRBD2. The junction had 14 bases not matched to a gene; V was cut back by 7 bases and J by 5 bases. This CDR3 comprises 15 residues. Germline CDR1 and CDR2: SQVTM and ANQGSEA. The CDR3 sequence: CSADGGRWNDNEQFF. CDR3 DNA sequence: TGCAGCGCTGACGGGGGGAGATGGAACGACAATGAGCAGTTCTTC.

CDR3 in amino acids: CASSYSSGGAGPLSEQYF. The DNA for the CDR3 is TGTGCCAGCAGTTACTCGAGCGGCGGGGCCGGCCCTCTGTCCGAGCAGTACTTC. The V gene is TRBV6-5, the J gene TRBJ2-7, with D possibly TRBD2 on 6 matching bases. The CDR3 covers 18 residues. Deletions cut 0 bases from V and 6 bases from J, with 24 bases between. Germline V CDR1 and CDR2: MNHEY, SVGAGI.

The chain recombines TRBV29-1 with TRBJ2-3; D is possibly TRBD2 (7 bases). Germline V gives CDR1 SQVTM, CDR2 ANQGSEA. The V end lost 7 bases, the J end lost 0 bases, and 20 bases lay between the germline ends. This CDR3 contains 16 residues. The CDR3 DNA reads as TGCAGCGCCCGGGGGCGGGGGACCCGTAGCACAGATACGCAGTATTTT. Its translation: CSARGRGTRSTDTQYF.

This clonotype came up a few times. The chain carries TRBV7-2 and TRBJ2-1; D gene unclear. V lost 2 bases to trimming and J lost 2 bases, with 7 bases between them. Looked up from germline, CDR1 is SGHTA and CDR2 is FQGNSA. This CDR3 is built from 14 residues. The CDR3 region has the DNA TGTGCCAGCAGCTTATACCAAACCTACAATGAGCAGTTCTTC. Protein product: CASSLYQTYNEQFF. Combining the CDR3 with reference TRBV7-2 and TRBJ2-1 gives the whole variable domain GAGVSQSPSNKVTEKGKDVELRCDPISGHTALYWYRQSLGQGLEFLIYFQGNSAPDKSGLPSDRFSAERTGGSVSTLTIQRTQQEDSAVYLCASSLYQTYNEQFFGPGTRLTVL.

This clonotype appeared a few times. The chain combines TRBV4-1 with TRBJ1-5; no firm D call. Germline V gene data show CDR1 as MGHRA and CDR2 as YSYEKL. The CDR3 has 15 residues. The V gene lost 4 bases and the J gene lost 0 bases, with 10 bases spanning the gap. CDR3 DNA: TGCGCCAGCAGCCTAAACAGTGATAGCAATCAGCCCCAGCATTTT. This encodes CASSLNSDSNQPQHF.

The genes are TRBV28 and TRBJ1-6; no firm D call. Germline assignment: CDR1 MDHEN and CDR2 SYDVKM. The V end lost 4 bases, the J end lost 7 bases, and 14 bases lay between the germline ends. There are 15 residues in the CDR3. In nucleotides, the CDR3 is TGTGCCAGCAGTTCCAGTCCGACGGGAAATTCACCCCTCCACTTT. This codes for CASSSSPTGNSPLHF.

This chain connects TRBV7-2 to TRBJ2-3, with 8 nucleotides matching TRBD2. Losses at the gene ends were 6 bases for V and 10 bases for J; bases not matched to a gene: 15. From germline, CDR1 is SGHTA and CDR2 FQGNSA. This CDR3 spans 15 amino acids. The CDR3 protein is CASSPPGLGSGAQYF. The CDR3 bases are TGTGCCAGCAGTCCCCCGGGACTAGGCTCCGGTGCGCAGTATTTT.

This clonotype was counted only a few times. This CDR3 is CASSPTTGQETQYF. The CDR3 DNA follows: TGTGCCAGCAGCCCAACTACAGGTCAAGAGACCCAGTACTTC. This chain uses TRBV9 with TRBJ2-5; D may be TRBD1 (5 bases). The CDR3 is 14 residues long. Looked up from germline, CDR1 is SGDLS and CDR2 is YYNGEE. V was pared by 4 bases and J by 2 bases, with 12 bases between.

The chain combines TRBV4-2 with TRBJ2-4; maybe TRBD2 (6 bases). The CDR3 totals 19 residues. Trimming shortened V by 1 base and J by 1 base, and 20 bases separated the two germline ends. Germline CDR1 is LGHNA and CDR2 is YNFKEQ. The CDR3 bases are TGTGCCAGCAGCCAAGTGGGCGGGGAGAGGGATCTTGCCAAAAACATTCAGTACTTC. This codes for CASSQVGGERDLAKNIQYF.

The gene calls are TRBV9 and TRBJ2-4; D possibly corresponds to TRBD1 (5 bases). The better agreement between TRBJ2-7 and the DNA end casts doubt on the J call. Germline loops: CDR1 SGDLS, CDR2 YYNGEE. The CDR3 runs 13 residues. The chain's CDR3 is CASRKGHKGEQYF. DNA for the CDR3: TGTGCCAGCAGAAAAGGACATAAAGGCGAGCAGTACTTC.